A single sample gave rise to the 8 T cell receptor beta chains below, sequenced in a study of control samples from healthy donors and cancer patients. Sequenced by immunoSEQ multiplex PCR; TCRdb stores in-frame clones only, minus some. The sample has over 75,000 clones, around four fifths seen once. The sequenced sample was blood. These receptors originate from a man aged 25 to 40 in good health.

The rearrangement joins TRBV6-5 to TRBJ1-1, with D unclear. Between the trimmed V and J ends, which lost 5 bases and 0 bases, there was a span of 13 bases. Looked up from germline, CDR1 is MNHEY and CDR2 is SVGAGI. This CDR3 has 15 residues. Written as DNA, the CDR3 is TGTGCCAGCAGTCCCCGGCAGAGGATGAACACTGAAGCTTTCTTT. It yields the protein CASSPRQRMNTEAFF.

The V gene is TRBV6-5, the J gene TRBJ1-6, with 9 nucleotides matching TRBD1. CDR1 is MNHEY, CDR2 SVGAGI, per germline. V trimming: 7 bases; J trimming: 10 bases; junction bases outside the gene matches: 11. This CDR3 contains 15 residues. The CDR3 reads CASITPGQGGSPLHF. DNA for the CDR3: TGTGCCAGCATTACACCGGGACAGGGCGGCTCACCCCTCCACTTT.

The count of this clone is one. The chain is built from TRBV2 and TRBJ2-5; D may correspond to TRBD1 or TRBD2 (6 bases each). V gave up 2 bases and J gave up 7 bases, with 17 bases separating them. Germline V lookup: CDR1 SNHLY, CDR2 FYNNEI. This CDR3 has 15 residues. The CDR3 is CASSELMGGAGTQYF. As DNA, the CDR3 is TGTGCCAGCAGTGAATTAATGGGGGGCGCGGGGACCCAGTACTTC.

The V and J genes are TRBV7-9 and TRBJ1-4; tentatively, D is TRBD1 (5 bases). The CDR3 is made up of 16 amino acids. Germline CDR1 is SEHNR and CDR2 is FQNEAQ (reference sequence). The V end lost 5 bases, the J end lost 5 bases, and 18 bases lay between the germline ends. Here the CDR3 reads CASSPLQPRGNEKLFF. As DNA, the CDR3 is TGTGCCAGCAGCCCACTACAGCCGAGGGGAAATGAAAAACTGTTTTTT.

This clone was seen once. A read error may produce the germline difference seen at one junction end. The V call is TRBV15, the J call TRBJ2-5; 10 bases map to TRBD2. The CDR3 has 15 amino acids. The germline gives CDR1 LNHNV, CDR2 YYDKDF (reference sequence). CDR3: CATSGSGGSQGTQYF. The CDR3 DNA sequence: TGTGCCACCAGCGGTAGCGGGGGGTCACAAGGGACCCAGTACTTC.

This chain links TRBV12-3 or TRBV12-4 with TRBJ2-1; D remains ambiguous. Trimming removed 2 bases at V and 10 bases at J, with 6 bases between. The CDR3 totals 11 residues. As DNA, the CDR3 is TGTGCCAGCAGTTTATCACACGAGCAGTTCTTC. Its translation: CASSLSHEQFF.

V is TRBV28 and J is TRBJ2-7, with no clear D. The V gene's germline CDR1 is MDHEN and CDR2 SYDVKM. The CDR3 totals 14 residues. V was shortened by 7 bases and J by 2 bases, with 15 bases between the two germline ends. In DNA, the CDR3 is TGTGCCAGCAACCGTCACGGAGAGCCCTACGAGCAGTACTTC. This sequence encodes CASNRHGEPYEQYF.

The chain has TRBV4-1 and TRBJ2-3; TRBD2 agrees at 12 bases. This CDR3 is built from 16 residues. Germline V gene lookup returns CDR1 MGHRA and CDR2 YSYEKL. J was trimmed by 4 bases and V by 1 base; bases with no gene match: 3. CDR3 nucleotide sequence: TGCGCCAGCAGCCAAGCACTAGCGGGGGGACCAGATACGCAGTATTTT. Its translation: CASSQALAGGPDTQYF.